This entry lists 16 T cell receptor beta chains sequenced from one sample in a study of beta chain features in type 1 diabetes. The study, taken as a whole, reports: Researchers report that Type 1 diabetes patients had moderately but significantly shorter TCRB CDR3s across all four CD4+ subsets.

Isolated RNA was reverse transcribed in full, so expressed TCRB transcripts were sequenced. The assay was immunoSEQ multiplex PCR, and TCRdb's table has in-frame clones only and misses some. The table has about 400,000 clones, roughly 12% seen once; the top ten hold 0.01%. These TCRs are of unknown antigen specificity. Sequenced sample: naive CD4+ T cells from blood. These receptors all stem from a woman aged 18-29 years with type 1 diabetes.

This clone has a handful of counts. The J gene is TRBJ2-5, the V gene TRBV18; 9 bases fit TRBD1. The CDR3 runs to 14 residues. Germline lookup yields CDR1 KGHSH and CDR2 LQKENI. The V and J ends lost 8 bases and 6 bases, in that order; junction bases with no gene match: 10. The CDR3 loop is CASLRTGVRQTQYF. CDR3 nucleotides: TGTGCCAGCCTACGGACAGGGGTTCGGCAGACCCAGTACTTC.

The chain carries TRBV7-8 and TRBJ2-3; 9 positions match TRBD2. J was trimmed by 2 bases and V by 5 bases; bases with no gene match: 8. Per germline, CDR1 SGHVS and CDR2 FQNEAQ. The CDR3 totals 16 residues. The DNA for the CDR3 is TGTGCCAGCAGCCCCCTAGCGGGATCACCCACAGATACGCAGTATTTT. Residues: CASSPLAGSPTDTQYF.

This clone was counted a few times. This chain connects TRBV14 to TRBJ1-6; possible D gene TRBD1, 5 bases. The V gene lost 1 base and the J gene lost 10 bases, with 11 bases spanning the gap. Germline V gene sequence: CDR1 SGHDN, CDR2 FVKESK. CDR3 length: 14 residues. CDR3 sequence: CASSQVGGGSPLHF. The CDR3 nucleotides read TGTGCCAGCAGCCAAGTTGGGGGAGGATCACCCCTCCACTTT.

The chain has TRBV4-3 and TRBJ2-7; 9 bases line up with TRBD2. Germline V gene lookup returns CDR1 LGHNA and CDR2 YSLEER. The CDR3 is 18 amino acids. The V segment lost 1 base and the J segment 2 bases; nucleotides outside the gene matches: 12. The CDR3 protein is CASSQGPEVGGRAYEQYF. The DNA of the CDR3 is TGCGCCAGCAGCCAAGGTCCGGAAGTCGGCGGGAGGGCCTACGAGCAGTACTTC.

This clone was detected only a few times. V and J are TRBV28 and TRBJ2-7; 9 bases align to TRBD1. Per the germline V gene, CDR1 is MDHEN and CDR2 is SYDVKM. V dropped 6 bases and J dropped 7; count of bases not matched to a gene: 10. The CDR3 covers 14 residues. The CDR3 DNA reads TGTGCCAGCAGGCGGGACAGGGAATCGTATGAGCAGTACTTC. It encodes CASRRDRESYEQYF.

This clone was seen more than once but under ten times. The chain combines TRBV19 with TRBJ2-2, with D possibly being TRBD2 (5 bases). This CDR3 contains 12 residues. CDR1 LNHDA and CDR2 SQIVND come from the germline V gene (reference sequence). With 8 bases removed from V and 4 bases from J, the gap between germline ends came to 8 bases. CDR3 DNA: TGTGCCAGTGGACTCTTCACCGGGGAGCTGTTTTTT. Encoded protein: CASGLFTGELFF.

This chain links TRBV7-9 with TRBJ1-1, with D maybe TRBD1 (5 bases). Trimming took 8 bases from V and 1 from J, leaving 14 bases between them. CDR1 and CDR2 from the germline V gene are SEHNR and FQNEAQ (reference sequence). The length of the CDR3 is 14 residues. Written as DNA, the CDR3 is TGTGCCAGCCGCCCGGACACTTCGAACACTGAAGCTTTCTTT. Translation gives CASRPDTSNTEAFF.

The rearrangement links TRBV7-2 to TRBJ2-3; TRBD2 matches 8 bases. Losses at the gene ends were 10 bases for V and 5 bases for J; bases not matched to a gene: 14. Germline V gene data show CDR1 as SGHTA and CDR2 as FQGNSA. CDR3 length: 15 residues. CDR3 coding DNA: TGTGCCACCAAGAAGAGCGACGGGGGGGGAGATACGCAGTATTTT. It specifies CATKKSDGGGDTQYF.

This clone occurred a few times. This sample includes further DNA sequences coding for the same CDR3. V usage is TRBV5-1 and J usage is TRBJ2-1; TRBD1 agrees at 7 bases. Germline lookup yields CDR1 SGHRS and CDR2 YFSETQ. V shed 0 bases, J shed 8 bases, and the junction held 5 bases outside the gene matches. This CDR3 has 14 amino acids. This chain's CDR3 is CASSLGDRGDEQFF. CDR3 nucleotides: TGCGCCAGCAGCTTGGGGGACAGAGGCGATGAGCAGTTCTTC.

The rearrangement joins TRBV19 to TRBJ1-4; TRBD1 matches at 7 bases. Germline CDR1 reads LNHDA; CDR2 reads SQIVND (reference sequence). The V gene end was trimmed by 5 bases and the J gene end by 11 bases; junction bases not matched to a gene: 5. The CDR3 has 12 residues. DNA for the CDR3: TGTGCCAGTAGTTCGGAGACAGGGAAACTGTTTTTT. Its protein is CASSSETGKLFF.

The V gene is TRBV30, the J gene TRBJ2-3; the D gene is possibly TRBD2 (6 bases). Germline V gives CDR1 GTSNPN, CDR2 SVGIG (reference sequence). The CDR3 runs to 13 residues. With 5 bases removed from V and 0 bases from J, the gap between germline ends came to 9 bases. The CDR3 sequence is CAWVSGSTDTQYF. The CDR3 DNA reads TGTGCCTGGGTTAGCGGTAGCACAGATACGCAGTATTTT.

This clone came up a few times. CDR3 protein: CASSYSRDSGDEQFF. The CDR3 DNA reads TGTGCCAGCAGTTACTCGCGGGACTCTGGCGATGAGCAGTTCTTC. The rearrangement uses TRBV6-6 and TRBJ2-1, with D possibly matching TRBD2 (6 bases). The CDR3 is made up of 15 amino acids. V lost 0 bases to trimming and J lost 8 bases, with 14 bases between them. In germline, CDR1 is MNHNY, CDR2 SVGAGI (reference sequence).

The rearrangement links TRBV6-5 to TRBJ2-2, with a possible D match to TRBD1 (6 bases). CDR1 and CDR2 (germline): MNHEY, SVGAGI. V dropped 7 bases and J dropped 0 bases, with 9 bases sitting between them. The CDR3 totals 14 residues. In DNA, the CDR3 is TGTGCCAGCAACGGACAGTCGAACACCGGGGAGCTGTTTTTT. Its protein is CASNGQSNTGELFF.

The rearrangement uses TRBV4-3 and TRBJ2-1, with 8 bases that match TRBD1. Germline CDR1 is LGHNA and CDR2 is YSLEER. The CDR3 runs to 17 residues. J gave up 9 bases and V 1 base, and 14 bases lay outside the gene matches. DNA of the CDR3: TGCGCCAGCAGCCAAGGAGCGGCCTACAGGGGGGTGGGTGAGCAGTTCTTC. It codes for CASSQGAAYRGVGEQFF.

This clone was observed a few times. V and J are TRBV11-1 and TRBJ2-7; 11 bases are a match to TRBD2. Germline lookup yields CDR1 SGHAT and CDR2 FQDESV (reference sequence). The J segment lost 2 bases and the V segment lost 6 bases, leaving 6 bases of the junction unmatched. The CDR3 is 15 amino acids. The CDR3 DNA follows: TGTGCCAGCAGTTACATAGCGGGAGGGACCTACGAGCAGTACTTC. As protein: CASSYIAGGTYEQYF.

This clone was seen a few times. V and J are TRBV5-1 and TRBJ2-7; TRBD1 might be the D (5 bases). The CDR3 contains 13 residues. V shed 0 bases and J shed 9 bases, with 13 bases lying between them. Germline CDR1 SGHRS, CDR2 YFSETQ. The DNA for the CDR3 is TGCGCCAGCAGCTTGGATATAGGGCAGGGGCAGTACTTC. As protein: CASSLDIGQGQYF.